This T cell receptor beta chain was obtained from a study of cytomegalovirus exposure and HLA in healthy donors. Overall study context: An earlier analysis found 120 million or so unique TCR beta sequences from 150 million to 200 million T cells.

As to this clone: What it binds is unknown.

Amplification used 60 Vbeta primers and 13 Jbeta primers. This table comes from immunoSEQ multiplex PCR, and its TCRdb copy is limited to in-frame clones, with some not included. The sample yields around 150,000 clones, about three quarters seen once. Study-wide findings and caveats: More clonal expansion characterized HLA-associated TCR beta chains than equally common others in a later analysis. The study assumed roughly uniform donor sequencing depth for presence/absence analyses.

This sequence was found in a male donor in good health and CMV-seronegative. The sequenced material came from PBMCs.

Written as DNA, the CDR3 is TGTGCCAGCAGCCCCGGGAGGGGTGAGCAGTTCTTC. Its protein product is CASSPGRGEQFF. The chain carries TRBV14 and TRBJ2-1; TRBD2 aligns across 8 bases. The CDR3 loop spans 12 amino acids. V shed 4 bases, J shed 9 bases, and the junction held 2 bases outside the gene matches. Per germline, CDR1 SGHDN and CDR2 FVKESK.